This T cell receptor (beta chain) was sequenced during a study of shared clonotypes between healthy human individuals. Study conclusions and caveats: Clonotype sharing levels among donors were expected to vary with sequencing depth.

Worth noting for this clone: Its specificity is not known.

Some clones are missing from TCRdb's copy, which holds only in-frame ones; the method was immunoSEQ multiplex PCR. There are approximately 2.3 million clones in the sample; just over 90% occur only once, and around 0.4% lies in the top ten. This CDR3 has 15 residues. V lost 7 bases, J lost 0 bases, and 17 bases lay in between. Looked up from germline, CDR1 is SQVTM and CDR2 is ANQGSEA. The sample consisted of naive CD4+ T cells from PBMCs. Subset described: CD45RA+ positively selected. This receptor was taken from a man younger than 35 in good health. Some clones in this sample may be carry-over from other donors' samples. This chain uses TRBV29-1 with TRBJ2-3; D is unresolved. CDR3 bases: TGCAGCGCCTCGGCGGTCCCCATTAGCACAGATACGCAGTATTTT. Protein sequence: CSASAVPISTDTQYF.